This T cell receptor (beta chain) was profiled in a study of brain T cells in children with intractable seizures (TCRdb year 2021). In terms of the full investigation: A NanoString immunology panel was first used to screen resected brain tissue from roughly 53 pediatric epilepsy surgery cases for immune gene transcripts. Among the roughly twelve selected surgery cases, eight also had pre-surgery blood sequenced, leaving four with brain tissue only. The study at large found these results: Because sequencing depth differed between pre- and post-surgery blood, the absence of clones from the pre-surgery sample may reflect undersampling. The patients' HCMV serostatus was not known, and viral specificity was inferred solely from CDR3 sequence similarity.

Points on this clone: Its antigen specificity is not known. It has no much larger one-base neighbor in the sample; base qualities were not kept.

The immunoSEQ assay was applied to genomic DNA to generate the TCR beta chain sequences. The authors processed their data as follows. CDR3 sequences not starting with the conserved framework cysteine at position 104 were manually removed. To get clonality, the normalized Shannon's Diversity Index was subtracted from one, giving values from 0 (maximal diversity) to 1 (oligoclonal). To check whether a given CDR3 had different frequencies in two samples, for example brain versus blood, chi-squared comparison-of-proportions tests were used. Public clonotypes were found by searching immuneACCESS, and the VDJdb browser was used to assess similarity to known antiviral clonotypes. TCRdb mirrors the immuneACCESS table, restricted to in-frame sequences. Some clones are absent from its copies; in checked studies, under half trace to an unresolved V gene, and the reason for the others is unknown. V, J and clone size are taken as reported in that table, and D and trimming were inferred from the DNA itself. This sample is represented by tens of thousands of clones; more than 95% of them were singletons. The biggest ten clones account for approximately 0.38% of the sample.

Per the publication, the time point label means: resected brain tissue, or blood drawn just prior to surgery. Surgery cases with the highest brain T cell transcript signatures were selected for TCR beta chain sequencing of brain tissue and, where available, blood. Before surgery, patients had received at least one anti-epileptic drug. TCR-sequenced patients were children with drug-resistant epilepsy due to tuberous sclerosis complex, focal cortical dysplasia, Rasmussen encephalitis or hemimegalencephaly. The blood samples were collected right before the epilepsy surgery. The Monarch genomic DNA purification kit was used to extract bulk genomic DNA from unsorted brain tissue and from whole blood. The trim is 7 bases for V and 1 base for J, with a gap of 13 bases between the germline ends. Sequences SQVTM (CDR1) and ANQGSEA (CDR2) are obtained from the germline V gene. The CDR3 measures 13 amino acids from cysteine to phenylalanine. Of the read, only the CDR3 DNA is kept; its 39 bases are in frame from base 1.

The sequence came from a boy in the first two years of life with focal cortical dysplasia and intractable seizures. The chain was built from TRBV29-1 and TRBJ2-5, and TRBD2 may be the D gene, going by 7 matching bases. The sequenced sample was peripheral blood, obtained at surgery. This receptor has the CDR3 CSGGGRFQETQYF. The base sequence is TGCAGCGGGGGGGGGCGGTTCCAAGAGACCCAGTACTTC. Outside the CDR3, residues come from the reference TRBV29-1 and TRBJ2-5 proteins, so the full variable domain is: SAVISQKPSRDICQRGTSLTIQCQVDSQVTMMFWYRQQPGQSLTLIATANQGSEATYESGFVIDKFPISRPNLTFSTLTVSNMSPEDSSIYLCSGGGRFQETQYFGPGTRLLVL.